Each of the 23 T cell receptor beta chains below was sequenced from the same sample in a study of a mutant IDH1 vaccine in newly diagnosed glioma. TCRdb's table, derived via immunoSEQ multiplex PCR, lists solely in-frame clones and lacks some. Of tens of thousands of clones in the sample, approximately 93% were seen once. Time point reported: baseline, week 1 (first vaccination visit). Treatment denoted: pre-vaccination baseline after standard-of-care therapy. The sample here was PBMCs, taken from a glioma patient treated with radiotherapy, temozolomide or both. These receptors were obtained from a man aged 35-49 years with glioma.

This clone was observed a single time. The chain uses TRBV19 and TRBJ1-1, with D unresolved. The germline V and J ends were trimmed by 0 bases and 8 bases, with 13 bases remaining between them. Germline-derived CDR1 and CDR2 are LNHDA and SQIVND (reference sequence). The CDR3 sequence is 14 residues long. The CDR3 loop reads CASSIDLEGKEAFF. CDR3 nucleotide sequence: TGTGCCAGTAGTATAGATCTAGAGGGTAAGGAAGCTTTCTTT.

The chain recombines TRBV27 with TRBJ2-3; D gene ambiguous. CDR1 is MNHEY, CDR2 SMNVEV, per germline (reference sequence). Trimming cost V 3 bases and J 6 bases, with 4 bases left between them. The CDR3 extends over 11 amino acids. CDR3 sequence (DNA): TGTGCCAGCAGTTTCGGGGATACGCAGTATTTT. Its translation: CASSFGDTQYF.

The J gene is TRBJ1-2, the V gene TRBV20-1, with D maybe TRBD1 (6 bases). V was pared by 7 bases and J by 7 bases, with 10 bases between. Germline loops: CDR1 DFQATT, CDR2 SNEGSKA (reference sequence). CDR3 length equals 10 residues. CDR3 bases: TGCAGTGATAAGACAGGTGGCTACACCTTC. Translating gives CSDKTGGYTF.

This clone was seen more than once but under ten times. The chain couples TRBV7-3 to TRBJ2-7; 10 nucleotides agree with TRBD1. Germline CDR1 is SGHTA and CDR2 is FQGTGA. The CDR3 runs to 13 residues. Trimming cost V 4 bases and J 6 bases; bases outside gene matches: 3. The CDR3 DNA reads TGTGCCAGCAGCTCCGGGACAGGGGTCGAGCAGTACTTC. This sequence encodes CASSSGTGVEQYF.

J is TRBJ2-7 and V is TRBV5-1, with 8 bases that match TRBD2. This CDR3 has 16 residues. Germline trimming cut 0 bases from V and 5 bases from J; bases unmatched to any gene: 10. The germline V gene has CDR1 SGHRS and CDR2 YFSETQ. CDR3 bases: TGCGCCAGCAGCTTGGCCGGGGGGGGGTCTGTCCACGAGCAGTACTTC. It specifies CASSLAGGGSVHEQYF.

This chain uses TRBV9 with TRBJ2-3; 7 nucleotides match TRBD2. CDR3 length: 16 residues. Trimming removed 0 bases from V and 0 bases from J; junction bases left unmatched: 4. Germline V lookup: CDR1 SGDLS, CDR2 YYNGEE. In nucleotides, the CDR3 is TGTGCCAGCAGCGTAGGCGGGGGTGCTAGCACAGATACGCAGTATTTT. This sequence encodes CASSVGGGASTDTQYF. The whole variable domain, filled in from reference TRBV9 and TRBJ2-3, reads DSGVTQTPKHLITATGQRVTLRCSPRSGDLSVYWYQQSLDQGLQFLIQYYNGEERAKGNILERFSAQQFPDLHSELNLSSLELGDSALYFCASSVGGGASTDTQYFGPGTRLTVL.

The gene calls are TRBV30 and TRBJ2-1; a possible D gene is TRBD2 (5 bases). Per germline, CDR1 GTSNPN and CDR2 SVGIG (reference sequence). V lost 6 bases to trimming and J lost 7 bases, with 16 bases between them. The CDR3 consists of 13 residues. The CDR3 region is CACDIASRNEQFF. In DNA, the CDR3 is TGTGCCTGTGATATAGCGTCGCGGAATGAGCAGTTCTTC.

A word on this clone: Germline and junction disagree at one end, which may indicate a read error. The chain uses TRBV6-6 and TRBJ2-7, with D hard to call. There are 12 residues in the CDR3. Germline CDR1 and CDR2: MNHNY and SVGAGI (reference sequence). The CDR3 here is CATSSGSYEQYF. In nucleotides, the CDR3 is TGTGCCACCAGTTCCGGGTCCTACGAGCAGTACTTC.

The gene calls are TRBV13 and TRBJ2-3, with 9 bases lining up with TRBD2. This CDR3 has 15 amino acids. Germline lookup yields CDR1 PRHDT and CDR2 FYEKMQ (reference sequence). V gave up 2 bases and J gave up 2 bases; unmatched junction bases: 2. CDR3 in DNA: TGTGCCAGCAGCTTACTAGCGGGGATCACAGATACGCAGTATTTT. It specifies CASSLLAGITDTQYF.

In nucleotides, the CDR3 is TGTGCCAGCAGCCAATGGGATACGCAGTATTTT. Protein product: CASSQWDTQYF. The chain employs TRBV11-3 and TRBJ2-3; D uncertain. The CDR3 loop spans 11 amino acids. V gave up 5 bases and J gave up 6 bases, with 6 bases separating them. Germline V lookup: CDR1 SGHNT, CDR2 YENEEA.

V is TRBV29-1 and J is TRBJ2-3; tentatively, D is TRBD1 or TRBD2 (7 bases each). Trimming removed 5 bases from V and 2 bases from J, with 17 bases in between. This CDR3 is 15 amino acids long. Germline V CDR1 and CDR2: SQVTM, ANQGSEA. This chain's CDR3 is CSVRGGTDNTDTQYF. The DNA of the CDR3 is TGCAGCGTTAGGGGGGGGACAGATAACACAGATACGCAGTATTTT.

V is TRBV7-8 and J is TRBJ2-7; 10 positions match TRBD2. With 5 bases clipped from V and 0 bases from J, the junction kept 10 bases outside the gene matches. Germline lookup yields CDR1 SGHVS and CDR2 FQNEAQ. The CDR3 totals 17 residues. This CDR3 reads CASSPFSGRTSSYEQYF. The CDR3, as DNA: TGTGCCAGCAGCCCGTTTAGCGGGAGGACGAGCTCCTACGAGCAGTACTTC.

V and J are TRBV6-1 and TRBJ1-1, with D perhaps TRBD1 (5 bases). V was cut by 2 bases and J by 7 bases, with 17 bases left in between. CDR1 is MNHNS, CDR2 SASEGT, per germline. This CDR3 is 15 amino acids long. CDR3: CASSEYRDRPHEAFF. The CDR3 nucleotides read TGTGCCAGCAGTGAATATCGTGACAGACCGCATGAAGCTTTCTTT.

The chain has TRBV19 and TRBJ1-1, with 9 bases fitting TRBD1. Germline loops: CDR1 LNHDA, CDR2 SQIVND (reference sequence). Trimming at V came to 8 bases and at J to 14 bases, leaving 9 bases not matched to a gene. The CDR3 length is 11 residues. The CDR3 is CASSGQGFCFF. The CDR3 nucleotides are TGTGCCAGTTCGGGACAGGGCTTCTGCTTCTTT.

The CDR3 nucleotides read TGTGCCATCAGTGGACAGGGAAGAGATGGCTACACCTTC. It specifies CAISGQGRDGYTF. This chain connects TRBV10-3 to TRBJ1-2, with 7 bases aligning to TRBD1. V was pared by 4 bases and J by 6 bases, with 5 bases of the junction left unmatched. The germline gives CDR1 ENHRY, CDR2 SYGVKD. The CDR3 loop spans 13 amino acids.

In this sample, this clone turned up once. V is TRBV11-2 and J is TRBJ2-6, with D possibly TRBD2 on 5 matching bases. CDR1 and CDR2 from the germline V gene are SGHAT and FQNNGV. The CDR3 has 16 residues. Trimming cost V 5 bases and J 0 bases, with 11 bases left between them. The CDR3 sequence: CASSLGLTSGANVLTF. As DNA, the CDR3 is TGTGCCAGCAGCCTTGGACTTACCTCTGGGGCCAACGTCCTGACTTTC.

This chain joins TRBV6-5 and TRBJ1-2; possible D gene TRBD1, 6 bases. The CDR3 is made up of 14 amino acids. V lost 8 bases and J lost 6, with 19 bases in between. The V gene's germline CDR1 is MNHEY and CDR2 SVGAGI. CDR3 DNA: TGTGCCAGCTCTCGAATGGGAGGGGGGGATGGCTACACCTTC. It specifies CASSRMGGGDGYTF.

The gene calls are TRBV6-5 and TRBJ1-5; 8 nucleotides line up with TRBD1. The V and J ends lost 0 bases and 7 bases, in that order; junction bases with no gene match: 8. CDR3 size: 16 residues. Germline values: CDR1 MNHEY, CDR2 SVGAGI. The CDR3 DNA reads as TGTGCCAGCAGTTACTCCCGGACAGGGACAGGACAGCCCCAGCATTTT. Translating it yields CASSYSRTGTGQPQHF.

CDR3 loop: CASSPPGLAGEDQETQYF. In nucleotides, the CDR3 is TGCGCCAGCAGCCCACCGGGACTAGCGGGAGAAGACCAAGAGACCCAGTACTTC. The chain uses TRBV5-1 and TRBJ2-5, with TRBD2 matching 14 bases. CDR1 is SGHRS, CDR2 YFSETQ, per germline. After removal of 4 bases from V and 0 bases from J, the junction contained 8 bases not matched to a gene. The CDR3 sequence is 18 residues long.

The gene calls are TRBV5-5 and TRBJ2-3, with D possibly being TRBD1 or TRBD2 (5 bases each). From germline, CDR1 is SGHKS and CDR2 YYEKEE (reference sequence). V was trimmed by 5 bases and J by 4 bases, leaving 20 bases between them. The CDR3 length is 16 residues. The CDR3 is CASRTVGTYMADTQYF. CDR3 DNA sequence: TGTGCCAGCAGGACCGTGGGGACCTATATGGCAGATACGCAGTATTTT.

The rearrangement uses TRBV7-9 and TRBJ1-4; D not resolved. The CDR3 loop spans 15 amino acids. V gave up 5 bases and J gave up 0 bases, with 10 bases separating them. CDR1 is SEHNR and CDR2 is FQNEAQ in the germline V gene (reference sequence). CDR3 in amino acids: CASSAASATNEKLFF. The CDR3 DNA is TGTGCCAGCAGCGCAGCGTCAGCAACTAATGAAAAACTGTTTTTT. The full variable domain, in which reference TRBV7-9 and TRBJ1-4 provide the parts outside the CDR3, is DTGVSQNPRHKITKRGQNVTFRCDPISEHNRLYWYRQTLGQGPEFLTYFQNEAQLEKSRLLSDRFSAERPKGSFSTLEIQRTEQGDSAMYLCASSAASATNEKLFFGSGTQLSVL.

The chain combines TRBV7-2 with TRBJ2-7; D gene unclear. Trimming cost V 3 bases and J 6 bases, with 6 bases left between them. CDR3 size: 11 residues. CDR1 and CDR2 from the germline V gene are SGHTA and FQGNSA. CDR3 nucleotide sequence: TGTGCCAGCAGCTTTCGCTCCGAGCAGTACTTC. It encodes CASSFRSEQYF.

The chain has TRBV6-5 and TRBJ2-5; 7 bases align to TRBD1. Germline assignment: CDR1 MNHEY and CDR2 SVGAGI. Trimming removed 6 bases from V and 5 bases from J; junction bases left unmatched: 9. The length of the CDR3 is 14 residues. CDR3 region: CASRGTDKQETQYF. The CDR3 DNA is TGTGCCAGCAGGGGGACAGACAAGCAGGAGACCCAGTACTTC.